This T cell receptor (beta chain) was sequenced in a study of blood T cells in healthy people across ages. It was with a sample-barcoded 5' primer and a J-beta primer mix that a second PCR of about 7 to 12 cycles was run. Each CDR3 protein is one row after TCRdb ran MiXCR on the 5' RACE reads. The top ten hold roughly 8.2% of the sample, which has about 1.7 million distinct CDR3 sequences, roughly 28% seen once. Many counts were recorded for this clonotype. Antigen unknown. Overall study results and limits: As naive T cell percentage varied, TCR beta diversity correlated strongly with it. Both naive CD4+ cell counts and diversity were greater in long-lived donors than in aged donors.

This CDR3 has 15 residues. J was trimmed by 6 bases and V by 5 bases; bases with no gene match: 7. The chain uses TRBV12-3 or TRBV12-4 and TRBJ2-1, with 10 bases fitting TRBD1. This clonotype originated in a woman younger than 45 in good health. The sample consisted of blood. CDR3 loop: CASSPGDRGGNEQFF. As DNA, the CDR3 is TGTGCCAGCAGTCCGGGGGACAGGGGCGGCAATGAGCAGTTCTTC.